This record covers a single TCR beta chain. Its cognate antigen is unknown. This was the immunoSEQ version 4 assay in survey mode. Only in-frame clones appear in the TCRdb table, and some are missing; sequencing was by immunoSEQ multiplex PCR. This table has some 48,000 clones, over 70% appearing once. This CDR3 has 16 residues. CDR1 is SGHRS, CDR2 YFSETQ, per germline. The trim removed 4 bases at V and 4 bases at J, leaving 9 bases unmatched. The stimulus was lysate of CMV-infected fibroblasts, roughly 10 ug/mL. Memory cells lacking CD40L and CD69 with high CD45RO were sorted. Donors had undetectable plasma HIV-1 RNA, under 50 copies/mL, for 4+ years. Stimulated PBMCs had first been depleted of CD8+ T cells. This sample is part of a study of persistence of HIV-infected CD4 T cells. Regarding the study as a whole: TCRbeta richness was lower in CMV- and Gag-responding cells than in anti-CD3/anti-CD28-responding cells.

The gene calls are TRBV5-1 and TRBJ2-3; 10 bases map to TRBD2. Sequenced here: CD4+ T cells sorted from PBMCs after approximately 19-hour stimulation, sampled from a patient who received antiretroviral therapy. This clonotype originated in an adult man with HIV who was CMV-seropositive. Here the CDR3 reads CASSDLTSGVSDTQYF. The CDR3 nucleotides are TGCGCCAGCAGCGACCTTACTAGCGGGGTTTCAGATACGCAGTATTTT.